These 5 T cell receptor beta chains were all obtained from the same sample, sequenced in a study of cytomegalovirus exposure and HLA in healthy donors. The primer mix had 60 Vbeta and 13 Jbeta primers. The protocol was immunoSEQ multiplex PCR, while the TCRdb copy is restricted to in-frame clones and leaves out a portion. Of approximately 140,000 clones in the sample, around 90% were seen once. Source material: PBMCs. The receptors originated from a woman aged 40-49 years in good health and CMV-seronegative.

This rearrangement joins TRBV20-1 to TRBJ2-1, with D tentatively TRBD1 (6 bases). V was pared by 0 bases and J by 10 bases, with 7 bases between. This CDR3 spans 11 amino acids. The germline CDR1 and CDR2 sequences are DFQATT and SNEGSKA (reference sequence). CDR3 nucleotide sequence: TGCAGTGCTAGAGATACAGGGGAGCAGTTCTTC. Protein: CSARDTGEQFF.

This chain connects TRBV2 to TRBJ1-3, with D hard to call. This CDR3 spans 13 amino acids. The V gene's germline CDR1 is SNHLY and CDR2 FYNNEI. The V end lost 8 bases, the J end lost 0 bases, and 8 bases lay between the germline ends. DNA for the CDR3: TGTGCCAGCGGGCAGAGCTCTGGAAACACCATATATTTT. It yields the protein CASGQSSGNTIYF.

This chain links TRBV19 with TRBJ2-7, with D possibly matching TRBD1 (6 bases). The V and J ends lost 3 bases and 0 bases respectively, with 9 bases between them. Germline CDR1 reads LNHDA; CDR2 reads SQIVND (reference sequence). The CDR3 covers 14 residues. The CDR3 DNA sequence: TGTGCCAGTAGTATCGGGACACCCTCCTACGAGCAGTACTTC. Protein product: CASSIGTPSYEQYF. The variable domain in full, completed from reference TRBV19 and TRBJ2-7, reads DGGITQSPKYLFRKEGQNVTLSCEQNLNHDAMYWYRQDPGQGLRLIYYSQIVNDFQKGDIAEGYSVSREKKESFPLTVTSAQKNPTAFYLCASSIGTPSYEQYFGPGTRLTVT.

This chain links TRBV11-3 with TRBJ1-1; D is uncertain. The CDR3 contains 19 residues. The V gene's germline CDR1 is SGHNT and CDR2 YENEEA. Between the trimmed V and J ends, which lost 3 bases and 0 bases, there was a span of 23 bases. The CDR3 loop is CASSFLGSSWESLNTEAFF. As DNA, the CDR3 is TGTGCCAGCAGCTTTTTGGGGAGTTCGTGGGAATCCTTGAACACTGAAGCTTTCTTT.

The J gene is TRBJ2-5, the V gene TRBV29-1; D is unclear. V was shortened by 5 bases and J by 0 bases, with 10 bases between the two germline ends. Germline V CDR1 and CDR2: SQVTM, ANQGSEA. The CDR3 totals 13 residues. The CDR3 region has the DNA TGCAGCGTTCTACTTGCGTACCAAGAGACCCAGTACTTC. Its protein is CSVLLAYQETQYF. Based on the CDR3 plus reference TRBV29-1 and TRBJ2-5, the full variable domain is SAVISQKPSRDICQRGTSLTIQCQVDSQVTMMFWYRQQPGQSLTLIATANQGSEATYESGFVIDKFPISRPNLTFSTLTVSNMSPEDSSIYLCSVLLAYQETQYFGPGTRLLVL.